This T cell receptor (beta chain) is drawn from a study of T-cell reconstitution after alpha-beta-depleted transplantation in children. A library of TCRbeta sequences, prepared with unique molecular identifiers, was generated. TCRdb re-called the PCR reads with MiXCR, one entry per CDR3 protein. The repertoire holds hundreds of thousands of distinct CDR3 sequences, with roughly a tenth as singletons. The ends lost 8 bases at V and 1 base at J; junction bases unmatched: 8. The germline gives CDR1 SQVTM, CDR2 ANQGSEA. The CDR3 runs 14 residues. The TCR sequence derives from a human donor who donated a stem cell graft to a child with acute lymphoblastic leukemia. The gene calls are TRBV29-1 and TRBJ2-1; 7 bases are a match to TRBD2. Specimen: PBMCs from the stem cell graft donor, collected from the stem cell graft. CDR3 sequence: CSHTMGGSYNEQFF. The CDR3, as DNA: TGCAGCCATACTATGGGGGGGTCCTACAATGAGCAGTTCTTC.